The 23 T cell receptor beta chains listed next were all sequenced from one sample in a study of control samples from healthy donors and cancer patients. Generated by immunoSEQ multiplex PCR, the TCRdb table keeps only in-frame clones and is missing some. In the table there are around 200,000 clones, about 93% of which are singletons. The source material was blood. These receptors all stem from a man between 18 and 35 years old in good health.

The V call is TRBV25-1, the J call TRBJ1-1; a weak D match, TRBD1 (5 bases). The germline V gene encodes CDR1 MGHDK and CDR2 SYGVNS. The V and J ends lost 6 bases and 0 bases respectively, with 8 bases between them. The CDR3 sequence is 13 residues long. CDR3 DNA: TGTGCCAGCAGGATGACAGTGAACACTGAAGCTTTCTTT. Translated: CASRMTVNTEAFF.

A single count supports this clone. The V call is TRBV28, the J call TRBJ1-4; D call uncertain. This CDR3 contains 13 residues. The germline V gene has CDR1 MDHEN and CDR2 SYDVKM. The V and J ends lost 2 bases and 3 bases respectively, with 4 bases between them. CDR3 in amino acids: CASSLTANEKLFF. CDR3 DNA: TGTGCCAGCAGTTTAACAGCTAATGAAAAACTGTTTTTT.

V and J are TRBV19 and TRBJ2-2, with TRBD1 matching 8 bases. Germline V gene lookup returns CDR1 LNHDA and CDR2 SQIVND (reference sequence). CDR3 length equals 16 residues. The trim removed 4 bases at V and 6 bases at J, leaving 10 bases unmatched. The CDR3 loop reads CASSRGGQGGAGELFF. The CDR3 DNA is TGTGCCAGTAGTAGGGGTGGACAGGGTGGTGCCGGGGAGCTGTTTTTT.

The V gene is TRBV28, the J gene TRBJ2-7; D uncertain. The CDR3 runs to 12 residues. Germline V gene data show CDR1 as MDHEN and CDR2 as SYDVKM. V lost 6 bases and J 6 bases, leaving 12 bases between the germline ends. CDR3 DNA: TGTGCCAGCAGATTTAATATGCGCGAGCAGTACTTC. Encoded protein: CASRFNMREQYF.

Worth noting for this clone: Other DNA sequences from this sample encode an identical CDR3 as well. The J gene is TRBJ2-7, the V gene TRBV4-1, with unresolved D. Germline V lookup: CDR1 MGHRA, CDR2 YSYEKL. CDR3 size: 13 residues. The V end was cut by 0 bases, the J end by 3 bases, with 6 bases between. CDR3 protein: CASSQEGRYEQYF. DNA of the CDR3: TGCGCCAGCAGCCAAGAAGGCCGCTACGAGCAGTACTTC.

The CDR3 loop reads CASSYPSRGGSPLHF. The CDR3 region has the DNA TGTGCCAGCAGTTACCCTTCCAGGGGCGGTTCACCCCTCCACTTT. This chain uses TRBV6-5 with TRBJ1-6; D possibly corresponds to TRBD1 (6 bases). There are 15 residues in the CDR3. V was shortened by 2 bases and J by 9 bases, with 14 bases between the two germline ends. The V gene's germline CDR1 is MNHEY and CDR2 SVGAGI.

V usage is TRBV23-1 and J usage is TRBJ2-1; tentative D call: TRBD2 (6 bases). TRBV23-1 carries the ORF label, with uncertain function. The ends were cut back, 6 bases at V and 6 bases at J, with 18 bases in the middle. This CDR3 is 15 amino acids long. The CDR3 reads CASSVGVTRLNEQFF. The CDR3, as DNA: TGCGCCAGCAGCGTAGGGGTGACTAGACTCAATGAGCAGTTCTTC.

J is TRBJ2-4 and V is TRBV21-1; the tabulated D call, TRBD2, remains unverified against the DNA. TRBV21-1 is listed as a pseudogene. This CDR3 has 18 residues. The CDR3 protein is CASSKAPGLAGEWNIQYF. The CDR3 region has the DNA TGTGCCAGCAGCAAAGCCCCGGGACTAGCGGGCGAATGGAACATTCAGTACTTC.

As for this clone: The sample carries other DNA sequences with the same CDR3. V gene TRBV18 combines with J gene TRBJ1-3, with 7 nucleotides matching TRBD1. Germline trimming cut 6 bases from V and 0 bases from J; bases unmatched to any gene: 5. Germline CDR1 KGHSH, CDR2 LQKENI. The CDR3 length is 15 residues. CDR3 in DNA: TGTGCCAGCTCCCGGGGACAGAGCTCTGGAAACACCATATATTTT. It yields the protein CASSRGQSSGNTIYF.

This clone appeared once. The chain joins TRBV6-5 to TRBJ2-5; no firm D call. Germline lookup yields CDR1 MNHEY and CDR2 SVGAGI. Trimming left V 7 bases short and J 0 bases short, with 9 bases between. CDR3 size: 13 residues. Here the CDR3 DNA reads TGTGCCAGCACCCAGAGGTACCAAGAGACCCAGTACTTC. Its translation: CASTQRYQETQYF.

The chain uses TRBV6-4 and TRBJ1-1; D gene ambiguous. Germline CDR1 reads MRHNA; CDR2 reads SNTAGT. CDR3 length equals 14 residues. V lost 6 bases and J 1 base, leaving 12 bases between the germline ends. The CDR3 region has the DNA TGTGCCAGCAGGGCTTCACCGACGAACACTGAAGCTTTCTTT. Its translation: CASRASPTNTEAFF.

The V gene is TRBV21-1, the J gene TRBJ2-5; no DNA check was done on the table's D call, TRBD2. TRBV21-1 is shown as a pseudogene. The length of the CDR3 is 19 residues. CDR3 DNA: TGTGCCAGCAGCAAAGGACTAGCGGGGGGGCCGCGGGGACCGGAGACCCAGTACTTC. This encodes CASSKGLAGGPRGPETQYF.

The DNA for the CDR3 is TGTGCCAGCAGCCCTAGCAGCTCTGGGGCCAACGTCCTGACTTTC. This codes for CASSPSSSGANVLTF. The chain joins TRBV11-2 to TRBJ2-6; possible D gene TRBD2, 5 bases. This CDR3 comprises 15 residues. Germline values: CDR1 SGHAT, CDR2 FQNNGV. V dropped 5 bases and J dropped 0 bases, with 8 bases sitting between them. The full variable domain, rest sourced from reference TRBV11-2 and TRBJ2-6, is EAGVAQSPRYKIIEKRQSVAFWCNPISGHATLYWYQQILGQGPKLLIQFQNNGVVDDSQLPKDRFSAERLKGVDSTLKIQPAKLEDSAVYLCASSPSSSGANVLTFGAGSRLTVL.

In DNA, the CDR3 is TGTGCCAGCAGTTTAGACGGAAACACTGAAGCTTTCTTT. It encodes CASSLDGNTEAFF. The gene calls are TRBV12-3 or TRBV12-4 and TRBJ1-1; D is unclear. The CDR3 runs 13 residues. Trimming shortened V by 1 base and J by 2 bases, and 5 bases separated the two germline ends.

This chain links TRBV2 with TRBJ2-1; unclear D gene. The CDR3 is 13 residues long. The V end lost 5 bases, the J end lost 6 bases, and 11 bases lay between the germline ends. Germline V CDR1 and CDR2: SNHLY, FYNNEI. CDR3 residues: CASSSRGGNEQFF. CDR3 bases: TGTGCCAGCAGTAGCCGAGGCGGCAATGAGCAGTTCTTC. Drawing the rest from reference TRBV2 and TRBJ2-1, the complete variable domain is EPEVTQTPSHQVTQMGQEVILRCVPISNHLYFYWYRQILGQKVEFLVSFYNNEISEKSEIFDDQFSVERPDGSNFTLKIRSTKLEDSAMYFCASSSRGGNEQFFGPGTRLTVL.

V usage is TRBV27 and J usage is TRBJ1-5; D is unclear. The CDR3 runs 13 residues. Deletions cut 2 bases from V and 9 bases from J, with 11 bases between. Per the germline V gene, CDR1 is MNHEY and CDR2 is SMNVEV (reference sequence). This CDR3 is CASSLASAGPQHF. DNA for the CDR3: TGTGCCAGCAGTTTAGCCTCCGCGGGGCCCCAGCATTTT.

The V call is TRBV7-2, the J call TRBJ2-7; 7 positions agree with TRBD1. The CDR3 contains 15 residues. The germline V gene has CDR1 SGHTA and CDR2 FQGNSA. After removal of 5 bases from V and 3 bases from J, the junction contained 10 bases not matched to a gene. The CDR3 sequence is CASSPEAGGFYEQYF. The CDR3 nucleotides are TGTGCCAGCAGCCCAGAGGCAGGGGGTTTCTACGAGCAGTACTTC.

This chain links TRBV19 with TRBJ1-4, with D unresolved. Germline CDR1 reads LNHDA; CDR2 reads SQIVND (reference sequence). This CDR3 contains 14 residues. The V gene lost 11 bases and the J gene lost 6 bases, with 19 bases spanning the gap. The CDR3 DNA follows: TGTGCCCTACCCAAGGGTGGGAGCGATGAAAAACTGTTTTTT. The encoded protein is CALPKGGSDEKLFF. Looking up the rest from reference TRBV19 and TRBJ1-4 gives the full variable domain: DGGITQSPKYLFRKEGQNVTLSCEQNLNHDAMYWYRQDPGQGLRLIYYSQIVNDFQKGDIAEGYSVSREKKESFPLTVTSAQKNPTAFYLCALPKGGSDEKLFFGSGTQLSVL.

The CDR3 sequence: CASSPQGHSYEQYF. CDR3 nucleotides: TGTGCCAGCAGTCCCCAGGGGCACTCCTACGAGCAGTACTTC. V usage is TRBV5-4 and J usage is TRBJ2-7; TRBD1 is a possible D gene (6 bases). CDR1 is SGHNT and CDR2 is YYREEE in the germline V gene (reference sequence). The CDR3 consists of 14 residues. V lost 5 bases and J lost 0, with 12 bases in between.

V usage is TRBV6-1 and J usage is TRBJ2-5; perhaps D is TRBD1 or TRBD2 (5 bases each). V lost 3 bases and J 0 bases, leaving 8 bases between the germline ends. The CDR3 is 14 residues long. In germline, CDR1 is MNHNS, CDR2 SASEGT. CDR3 bases: TGTGCCAGCAGTGAGGGACGGTACCAAGAGACCCAGTACTTC. Its protein product is CASSEGRYQETQYF.

The chain is built from TRBV10-3 and TRBJ1-4; D perhaps matches TRBD1 (5 bases). V was trimmed by 3 bases and J by 7 bases, leaving 15 bases between them. The CDR3 is 15 amino acids. Germline-derived CDR1 and CDR2 are ENHRY and SYGVKD. CDR3 nucleotides: TGTGCCATCAGTGACGCAGGGTCGAGGGCTGAAAAACTGTTTTTT. It specifies CAISDAGSRAEKLFF.

The rearrangement uses TRBV6-5 and TRBJ1-2; no clear D gene. Trimming took 7 bases from V and 4 from J, leaving 16 bases between them. The CDR3 is 14 residues long. CDR1 is MNHEY, CDR2 SVGAGI, per germline. The CDR3 protein is CASTGREPGYGYTF. The CDR3 region has the DNA TGTGCCAGCACTGGCCGTGAGCCAGGCTATGGCTACACCTTC.

The chain employs TRBV4-2 and TRBJ2-3; TRBD1 is a possible D gene (5 bases). Germline V gives CDR1 LGHNA, CDR2 YNFKEQ. Between the trimmed V and J ends, which lost 0 bases and 1 base, there was a span of 8 bases. This CDR3 is 15 amino acids long. CDR3 coding DNA: TGTGCCAGCAGCCAAGATCAAGGGGGCACAGATACGCAGTATTTT. Translating gives CASSQDQGGTDTQYF.